This T cell receptor (beta chain) was captured in a study of shared clonotypes between healthy human individuals. Background on the study: Participating donors consisted of two women and a few men aged 18 to 49.

Study observations and caveats: Between several donors, naive CD4 clonotypes were shared at a level of approximately 5%.

With CCR7-negative CD45RA+ TemRA cells, CD45RO+ cells were combined in CD8 memory. The method was immunoSEQ multiplex PCR; TCRdb's version includes in-frame clones alone and lacks a portion of them. The sample contains about 110,000 clones, 68% of which appear only once. Per germline, CDR1 PRHDT and CDR2 FYEKMQ (reference sequence). CDR3 length: 13 amino acids. Of note for this clone: The antigen is not known.

This TCR was sampled from a woman aged 25-40 years in good health. The specimen was memory CD8+ T cells sorted from blood. The subset was: CD45RO+ cells pooled with CCR7-negative TemRA cells. V is TRBV13 and J is TRBJ2-5; D remains unclear. The J call may be faulty, since TRBJ2-7 better matches the DNA end. CDR3 in DNA: TGTGCCAGCAGCTTAGCTCCCACGGGCGAGCAGTACTTC. Its protein is CASSLAPTGEQYF.